These T cell receptor beta chains were read from a single sample in a study of cytomegalovirus exposure and HLA in healthy donors. TCRdb's copy holds only in-frame clones and misses some; the assay was immunoSEQ multiplex PCR. There are about 400,000 clones in the sample; 86% occur only once, and roughly 0.75% lies in the top ten. The sample consisted of PBMCs. The receptors stem from a woman under 30 in good health and CMV-seronegative. Both conserved end residues are trimmed from each CDR3. The D gene is left open where the match is weak.

TRBJ2-1,TRBD1,12,TRBV30,AWTTGQVYNEQF
TRBJ1-5,TRBD1,14,TRBV28,ASTSVGQGGNQPQH
TRBJ2-5,-,13,TRBV5-5,ASSAPGGPLETQY
TRBJ2-7,TRBD1,12,TRBV27,ASSRDRGSSEQY
TRBJ2-7,TRBD1,14,TRBV4-1,ASSPRTGPRSYEQY
TRBJ2-5,TRBD1,11,TRBV5-1,ASSSQGVETQY
TRBJ1-2,-,15,TRBV7-9,ASSLGGDLFLSYGYT
TRBJ1-1,-,14,TRBV28,ASSPFTSDRGTEAF
TRBJ1-1,-,13,TRBV7-9,ASSPAAVKGTEAF
TRBJ2-3,-,14,TRBV5-6,ASRQTVRSSPDTQY
TRBJ2-1,TRBD2,11,TRBV29-1,SVVGGRANEQF
TRBJ1-2,TRBD1,13,TRBV7-3,ASSPTGGIPYGYT
TRBJ2-1,-,14,TRBV10-1,ASSEYPFGSRNEQF
TRBJ2-7,-,10,TRBV5-1,ASSPLSGEQY
TRBJ2-5,-,13,TRBV27,ASRARGHGTETQY
TRBJ2-2,-,10,TRBV25-1,ASKRSTGELF
TRBJ1-1,-,14,TRBV2,ASSEAMQGRGSEAF
TRBJ2-3,-,9,TRBV7-9,AIENTDTQY
TRBJ2-3,-,12,TRBV7-9,ASSRPGGTDTQY
TRBJ2-7,TRBD1,11,TRBV29-1,SVGWTGEYEQY
TRBJ2-5,-,14,TRBV27,ASSRIRPTGQETQY
TRBJ2-3,-,12,TRBV27,ASSLSAGTDTQY
TRBJ2-7,TRBD1,16,TRBV29-1,SVGTGGSQIGPPYEQY
TRBJ1-5,-,13,TRBV19,ASSISGASNQPQH
TRBJ2-5,TRBD2,11,TRBV2,ASSRDYRETQY
TRBJ1-1,TRBD1,15,TRBV28,ASSLKSVWDRRTEAF
TRBJ1-2,-,11,TRBV6-5,ASSFGQNYGYT
TRBJ1-1,-,16,TRBV21-1,ASSKERTGGGGRTEAF
TRBJ2-2,-,11,TRBV9,ASSAEGTGELF
TRBJ1-2,TRBD1,11,TRBV7-9,ASSPGQDYGYT
TRBJ1-4,-,13,TRBV5-4,ASSSNRETNEKLF
TRBJ2-1,TRBD2,14,TRBV4-1,ASSPDSGRGYNEQF
TRBJ2-7,TRBD2,13,TRBV18,ASSRPGLAGVEQY
TRBJ1-2,-,12,TRBV5-4,ASSLEGGRVGYT
TRBJ2-7,-,10,TRBV28,ASSLRAYEQY
TRBJ2-7,-,13,TRBV9,ASSVGEASSYEQY
TRBJ2-7,TRBD2,12,TRBV30,AWSFGSGGYEQY
TRBJ1-1,TRBD1,11,TRBV5-1,ASSGTGLTEAF
TRBJ2-2,-,13,TRBV28,ASTSAVTGAGELF
TRBJ1-1,TRBD1,13,TRBV7-9,ASSPEGTGNTEAF
TRBJ2-3,-,14,TRBV27,ASSLIGGSRTDTQY
TRBJ1-2,-,12,TRBV9,ASSVEVSGQRYT
TRBJ1-5,-,13,TRBV10-3,AISESGMSNQPQH
TRBJ2-1,-,14,TRBV4-2,ASSQDGGSSYNEQF
TRBJ2-7,TRBD1,13,TRBV28,ASSFPTGGEYEQY
TRBJ1-2,-,11,TRBV28,ASSPTGNYGYT
TRBJ1-3,-,11,TRBV14,ASTQWAGNTIY
TRBJ1-1,TRBD1,10,TRBV12-5,ASLTGGTEAF
TRBJ2-1,TRBD2,13,TRBV28,ASSDQTSVYNEQF
TRBJ2-5,TRBD2,12,TRBV4-1,ASRPGLAVVTQY
TRBJ2-3,-,11,TRBV6-4,ASSYSSSDTQY
TRBJ2-3,TRBD2,14,TRBV11-1,ASSSGTSGRTDTQY
TRBJ2-3,-,13,TRBV28,ASSLMDSSTDTQY
TRBJ1-2,-,12,TRBV30,AWSVRPGAYGYT
TRBJ2-1,TRBD1,15,TRBV27,ASSQTGNGARLDEQF
TRBJ2-7,TRBD1,14,TRBV6-5,ASSSWGAGGSYEQY
TRBJ2-7,TRBD1,12,TRBV14,ASSLYGTGGEQY
TRBJ2-7,TRBD2,13,TRBV28,ASSFPLTSTHEQY
TRBJ2-3,-,14,TRBV27,ASTSYGDSPTDTQY
TRBJ2-1,-,10,TRBV27,ASSPSDNEQF